Many counts were recorded for the clone carrying this T cell receptor beta chain. Its antigen is not known. MiXCR was run by TCRdb on the 5' RACE reads, yielding one entry per CDR3 protein. The sample lists some 340,000 distinct CDR3 sequences, approximately 4% occurring once. The data stem from a study of T cells after yellow fever vaccination. V was cut by 1 base and J by 5 bases, with 6 bases left in between. This CDR3 comprises 12 residues. The V gene's germline CDR1 is SEHNR and CDR2 FQNEAQ (reference sequence). Study observations and caveats: Clonotypes shared by both compartments, CD4 and CD8, made up a small share.

This clonotype originated in a man between 18 and 29 years old who received the YFV17D yellow fever vaccine. The sample was PBMCs, taken 5 days after the yellow fever booster vaccination. The chain joins TRBV7-9 to TRBJ2-7; D perhaps matches TRBD2 (6 bases). DNA of the CDR3: TGTGCCAGCAGCTTAGGGGGGGACGAGCAGTACGTC. Residues: CASSLGGDEQYV.